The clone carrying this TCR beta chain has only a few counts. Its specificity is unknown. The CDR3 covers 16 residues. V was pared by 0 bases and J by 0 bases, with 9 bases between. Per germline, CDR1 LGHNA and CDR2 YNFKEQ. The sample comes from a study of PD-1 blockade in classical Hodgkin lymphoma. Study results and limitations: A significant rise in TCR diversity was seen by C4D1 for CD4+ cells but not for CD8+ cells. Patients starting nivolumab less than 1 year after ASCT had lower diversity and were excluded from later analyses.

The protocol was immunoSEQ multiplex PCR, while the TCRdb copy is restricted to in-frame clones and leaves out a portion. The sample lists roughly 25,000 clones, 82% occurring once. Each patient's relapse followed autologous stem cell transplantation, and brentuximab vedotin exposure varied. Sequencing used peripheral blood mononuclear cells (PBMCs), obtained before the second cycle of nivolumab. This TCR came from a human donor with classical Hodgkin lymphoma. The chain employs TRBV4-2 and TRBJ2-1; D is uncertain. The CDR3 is CASSQEDPFSYNEQFF. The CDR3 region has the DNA TGTGCCAGCAGCCAAGAGGACCCCTTCTCCTACAATGAGCAGTTCTTC.